This T cell receptor (beta chain) was sequenced in a study of T-cell reconstitution after alpha-beta-depleted transplantation in children. Overall study results and limits: Surviving recipient T cells and thymic progenitors accounted for the high day-60 TCRbeta diversity observed in some patients. Fresh T-cell production supplied most of the T-cell counts and diversity seen one year after transplant. In patients about two months after transplant, alpha-beta T cells reportedly arose from several hundred expanded graft clones.

Researchers prepared the TCRbeta library using unique molecular identifiers, the study reports. TCRdb reprocessed the PCR reads with MiXCR, giving one entry per CDR3 protein. The data contain about 420,000 distinct CDR3 sequences, around 16% of them seen just once; the ten biggest clones take up roughly 27%. With regard to this clonotype: As yet, its antigen is unknown.

This CDR3 contains 16 residues. Trimming left V 0 bases short and J 4 bases short, with 15 bases between. Germline assignment: CDR1 MGHRA and CDR2 YSYEKL. The sequences come from PBMCs, mostly from graft donor cells, collected 360 days after TCRalphabeta/CD19-depleted stem cell transplant. The J gene is TRBJ2-5, the V gene TRBV4-1; perhaps TRBD1 as D (5 bases). The receptor was derived from a boy in the first two years of life who had a stem cell transplant for Wiskott-Aldrich syndrome, so the T cells may come from the graft donor. The CDR3 reads CASSQDQGREGETQYF. Here the CDR3 DNA reads TGCGCCAGCAGCCAAGATCAGGGCAGGGAAGGAGAGACCCAGTACTTC.